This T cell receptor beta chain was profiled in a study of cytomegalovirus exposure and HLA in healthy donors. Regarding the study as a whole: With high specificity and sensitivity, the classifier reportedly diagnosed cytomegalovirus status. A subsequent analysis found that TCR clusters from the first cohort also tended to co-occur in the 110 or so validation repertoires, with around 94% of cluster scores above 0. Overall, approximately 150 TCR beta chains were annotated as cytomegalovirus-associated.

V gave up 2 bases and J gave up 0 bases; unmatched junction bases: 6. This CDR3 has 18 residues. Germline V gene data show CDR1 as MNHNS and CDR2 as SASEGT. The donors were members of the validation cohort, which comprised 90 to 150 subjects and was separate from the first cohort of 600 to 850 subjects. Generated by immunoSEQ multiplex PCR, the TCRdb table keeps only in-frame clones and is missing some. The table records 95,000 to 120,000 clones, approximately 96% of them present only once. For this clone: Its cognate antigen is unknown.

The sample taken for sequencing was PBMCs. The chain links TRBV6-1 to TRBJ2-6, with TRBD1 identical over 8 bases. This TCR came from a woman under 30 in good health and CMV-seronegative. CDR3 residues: CASSERGQESSGANVLTF. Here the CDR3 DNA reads TGTGCCAGCAGTGAAAGGGGACAGGAAAGCTCTGGGGCCAACGTCCTGACTTTC.